This TCR beta chain originates from a study of shared T cell receptors in the human thymus. Clones were read by immunoSEQ multiplex PCR, and TCRdb kept only the in-frame ones, dropping some. The sample holds some 700,000 clones, approximately 85% seen once. V lost 1 base and J lost 7; bases outside the gene matches: 16. The CDR3 is 18 amino acids. Per germline, CDR1 LNHNV and CDR2 YYDKDF (reference sequence). These data also featured in a second study, about human thymus T cells. That work contributes: Infants, healthy and Finnish, who were having corrective surgery for congenital heart defects served as donors. Thymic resections from corrective heart surgery supplied the tissue. V and J gene usage appeared biased in thymic and blood repertoires. Related research described strongly overlapping thymic repertoires in unrelated people.

The sequence was obtained from a girl under two years old with a congenital heart defect. The specimen was thymocytes. The V gene is TRBV15, the J gene TRBJ2-7; 10 nucleotides match TRBD1. The CDR3 loop reads CATSRVTTGTGVSGEQYF. The DNA for the CDR3 is TGTGCCACCAGCAGAGTAACGACCGGGACAGGGGTTTCTGGGGAGCAGTACTTC.